This T cell receptor beta chain was captured by sequencing in a study of T cell responses to AZD1222 COVID-19 vaccine. General study results and limits: Sampling captured repertoires only after the peak T cell response.

The germline V gene has CDR1 MDHEN and CDR2 SYDVKM. V dropped 1 base and J dropped 4 bases, with 10 bases sitting between them. This CDR3 is 14 amino acids long. In the case of this clone: Antigen: not known.

Clones were read by immunoSEQ multiplex PCR, and TCRdb kept only the in-frame ones, dropping some. The sample carries roughly 86,000 clones, 85% recorded once. The sequence was collected from an adult who received the AZD1222 COVID-19 vaccine. This rearrangement joins TRBV28 to TRBJ1-2, with D perhaps TRBD1 (5 bases). The sequences come from peripheral blood, collected 28 days after the second AZD1222 dose. CDR3 amino acids: CASSLSTGAYGYTF. The CDR3 DNA reads TGTGCCAGCAGTTTATCCACAGGAGCCTATGGCTACACCTTC.